The 2 T cell receptor beta chains given below trace back to one sample, sequenced in a study of PD-1 blockade in mismatch repair-deficient tumors (dated by TCRdb to 2016 to 2017). Libraries were built with the immunoSEQ multiplex PCR assay. TCRdb provides this immuneACCESS table in a form limited to in-frame rearrangements. Some clones are lacking; in checked studies, under half of them reflect an unresolved V gene, and why the rest are absent is not known. This sample has about 130,000 clones in its table, and almost 90% of those were observed once. The top ten constitute about 10% of the sample. The starting material was peripheral blood, obtained 72 weeks after starting pembrolizumab. The source of these receptors is an adult with mismatch repair-deficient cancer.

This CDR3 reads CAWSVDWGVGANVLTF. CDR3 sequence (DNA): TGTGCCTGGAGTGTTGATTGGGGGGTTGGGGCCAACGTCCTGACTTTC. The chain employs TRBV30 and TRBJ2-6; possibly TRBD2 for D (6 bases). Looked up from germline, CDR1 is GTSNPN and CDR2 is SVGIG (reference sequence). The CDR3 loop spans 16 amino acids. V was pared by 0 bases and J by 3 bases, with 12 bases between.

The chain couples TRBV4-1 to TRBJ2-7, with D maybe TRBD2 (5 bases). CDR1 is MGHRA, CDR2 YSYEKL, per germline. There are 14 residues in the CDR3. With 4 bases removed from V and 2 bases from J, the gap between germline ends came to 12 bases. In DNA, the CDR3 is TGCGCCAGCAGCCCCCTTTCTAGCACCTACGAGCAGTACTTC. Its translation: CASSPLSSTYEQYF.